This is a list of T cell receptor beta chains from one sample in a study of cytomegalovirus exposure and HLA in healthy donors. Sequencing was performed with immunoSEQ multiplex PCR; in TCRdb, only in-frame clones are kept and a portion is missing. The sample contains 200,000 or so clones, less than 90% of which appear only once. The material sequenced was PBMCs. These receptors were collected from a girl in the first two years of life in good health and CMV-seronegative. CDR3s include the opening cysteine and the closing phenylalanine or tryptophan. A D gene is named only where the DNA matches it firmly. Size values are once, few and many counts, or a class for expanded clones, and some rows have none.

J gene	clone size	D gene	V gene	CDR3 DNA	CDR3 protein
TRBJ1-2	NA	NA	TRBV29-1	TGCAGCGTTGAGCTGGGGGCCTATGGCTACACCTTC	CSVELGAYGYTF
TRBJ2-3	NA	TRBD1	TRBV7-2	TGTGCCAGCAGCTACCGGACAGGGTACACAGATACGCAGTATTTT	CASSYRTGYTDTQYF
TRBJ2-1	NA	TRBD2	TRBV5-4	TGTGCCACTTCGGGAGCGGGAGATCAGTTCTTC	CATSGAGDQFF
TRBJ2-7	NA	NA	TRBV20-1	TGCAGTGCTAGAGACGGCTACGAGCAGTACTTC	CSARDGYEQYF
TRBJ2-2	once	NA	TRBV19	TGTGCCAGTAGCAGCAGGGGCGACACCGGGGAGCTGTTTTTT	CASSSRGDTGELFF
TRBJ2-1	NA	TRBD2	TRBV7-6	TGTGCCAGCAGCCCACCTAGCGGGAGGCTTAATGAGCAGTTCTTC	CASSPPSGRLNEQFF
TRBJ2-7	NA	TRBD2	TRBV6-6	TGTGCCAGCAGTTACGCCCCTAGCGGGAGCTACGAGCAGTACTTC	CASSYAPSGSYEQYF
TRBJ2-3	NA	NA	TRBV14	TGTGCCAGCAGCCAGACGGGAAGGCGCACAGATACGCAGTATTTT	CASSQTGRRTDTQYF
TRBJ2-7	NA	TRBD2	TRBV7-9	TGTGCCAGCAGCTTAGGACTAGCGGGAGAAACTTACGAGCAGTACTTC	CASSLGLAGETYEQYF
TRBJ2-7	NA	NA	TRBV7-9	TGTGCCAGCAGCCCCAGGGGCGGGCTGCCCTACGAGCAGTACTTC	CASSPRGGLPYEQYF
TRBJ1-2	NA	NA	TRBV18	TGTGCCAGCTCACCGACGGGGGGCGGCAACTATGGCTACACCTTC	CASSPTGGGNYGYTF
TRBJ2-7	NA	TRBD2	TRBV19	TGTGCCAGTAGTGGATTTAGCGGGAGGGCCCTCCACGAGCAGTATTTC	CASSGFSGRALHEQYF
TRBJ2-7	NA	NA	TRBV6-1	TGTGCCAGCAGTGTGGGTCCGGACACCTACTACGAGCAGTACTTC	CASSVGPDTYYEQYF
TRBJ1-1	NA	NA	TRBV5-6	TGTGCCAGCAGCTTTGGGAGGGTTGACACTGAAGCTTTCTTT	CASSFGRVDTEAFF
TRBJ1-2	NA	NA	TRBV6-1	TGTGCCAGCAGCCCCCGAGGGGGGGCCGATGGCTACACCTTC	CASSPRGGADGYTF
TRBJ2-3	NA	NA	TRBV7-3	TGTGCCAGCAGCTTAAATATTAGCCCAGATACGCAGTATTTT	CASSLNISPDTQYF
TRBJ2-7	few	TRBD1	TRBV5-6	TGTGCCAGCAGCTTGGGGCCCAGGACAGGGGGCCTGGAGCAGTACTTC	CASSLGPRTGGLEQYF
TRBJ2-2	NA	TRBD1	TRBV11-3	TGTGCCAGCAGCGACCGGGACAGGGTGCCCGGGGAGCTGTTTTTT	CASSDRDRVPGELFF
TRBJ2-7	NA	NA	TRBV27	TGTGCCAGCAGTCCCAGTACCGGCGACAGGTTTCAATACGAGCAGTACTTC	CASSPSTGDRFQYEQYF
TRBJ2-3	NA	NA	TRBV6-1	TGTGCCAGCACCGCCCGGGGTTCAGATACGCAGTATTTT	CASTARGSDTQYF
TRBJ1-2	NA	NA	TRBV7-9	TGTGCCAGCAGCTTAGTGGGCGGGCCTGGCTATGGCTACACCTTC	CASSLVGGPGYGYTF
TRBJ2-7	NA	NA	TRBV5-6	TGTGCCAGCAGCTTGGCCTGGGTTGACCAGGTAAAGAACTACGAGCAGTACTTC	CASSLAWVDQVKNYEQYF
TRBJ1-1	once	NA	TRBV6-1	TGTGCCAGCAGACAATACACTGAAGCTTTCTTT	CASRQYTEAFF
TRBJ2-6	NA	TRBD1	TRBV4-2	TGTGCCAGCAGCGGACGGGACAGCTACTCTGGGGCCAACGTCCTGACTTTC	CASSGRDSYSGANVLTF
TRBJ2-5	once	TRBD2	TRBV30	TGTGCCTGGACAGCGGCGCCGACTAGCGGGTGGGGAGAGACCCAGTACTTC	CAWTAAPTSGWGETQYF
TRBJ2-3	once	NA	TRBV7-3	TGTGCCAGCAGCCCCATGCCACACACAGATACGCAGTATTTT	CASSPMPHTDTQYF
TRBJ1-5	NA	TRBD1	TRBV19	TGTGCCAGTAGTTTAGGGGACAGAGGTCAGCCCCAGCATTTT	CASSLGDRGQPQHF
TRBJ1-2	NA	TRBD1	TRBV5-6	TGTGCCAGCAGCTTGGTCCTAGACAGGGACTATGGCTACACCTTC	CASSLVLDRDYGYTF
TRBJ1-3	NA	TRBD1	TRBV4-1	TGCGCCAGCAGCCCCCGACAGGGGTCTGGAAACACCATATATTTT	CASSPRQGSGNTIYF
TRBJ1-1	NA	NA	TRBV30	TGTGCCTGGAGAAGGTGGGGAGATGCGACTGAAGCTTTCTTT	CAWRRWGDATEAFF
TRBJ2-3	once	TRBD1	TRBV5-1	TGCGCCAGCAGCACCTCGGACAGGGCAGATACGCAGTATTTT	CASSTSDRADTQYF
TRBJ2-3	once	NA	TRBV4-2	TGTGCCAGCAGCCAAGAACTAGCTTACACAGATACGCAGTATTTT	CASSQELAYTDTQYF
TRBJ1-1	NA	NA	TRBV18	TGTGCCAGCTCCCAACAGGGTGGCACTGAAGCTTTCTTT	CASSQQGGTEAFF
TRBJ2-1	few	TRBD1	TRBV6-5	TGTGCCAGCAATTCGGACAGGACAGTTAATGAGCAGTTCTTC	CASNSDRTVNEQFF
TRBJ1-1	NA	NA	TRBV6-1	TGTGCCAGCAGTGGATTAACTCAGGGGACTGAAGCTTTCTTT	CASSGLTQGTEAFF
TRBJ1-1	NA	TRBD1	TRBV5-1	TGCGCCAGCAGTTGGCCGGGACAGAGTACTGAAGCTTTCTTT	CASSWPGQSTEAFF
TRBJ2-7	NA	TRBD1	TRBV27	TGTGCCAGCAGTTCGGACAGGGATTCCTACGAGCAGTACTTC	CASSSDRDSYEQYF
TRBJ2-3	once	NA	TRBV5-8	TGTGCCAGCAGCTTGGTATCGGGACTCCTAGGGGATACGCAGTATTTT	CASSLVSGLLGDTQYF
TRBJ1-2	NA	TRBD1	TRBV5-4	TGTGCCAGCAGCCCAGGACAGGGTAAAGGCTACACCTTC	CASSPGQGKGYTF
TRBJ2-3	NA	NA	TRBV13	TGTGCCAGCAGCTTAGGACGGCGGGATACGCAGTATTTT	CASSLGRRDTQYF
TRBJ2-7	NA	TRBD2	TRBV6-1	TGTGCCAGCTACTGGACTAGCGGAAACTACGAGCAGTACTTC	CASYWTSGNYEQYF
TRBJ1-1	NA	NA	TRBV2	TGTGCCAGCATGTCCAGGGGAAGGTTGAACACTGAAGCTTTCTTT	CASMSRGRLNTEAFF
TRBJ2-2	NA	NA	TRBV30	TGTGCCTGGAGTAGGGGCGAGACCGGGGAGCTGTTTTTT	CAWSRGETGELFF
TRBJ2-3	once	TRBD1	TRBV7-6	TGTGCCAGCAGCCCCCGGGACAGGGGCACAGATACGCAGTATTTT	CASSPRDRGTDTQYF
TRBJ2-5	once	TRBD2	TRBV7-9	TGTGCCAGCAGCTTAGGGTCTAGCGGGTCCCTGGCGGAGACCCAGTACTTC	CASSLGSSGSLAETQYF
TRBJ2-3	NA	TRBD2	TRBV5-1	TGCGCCAGCCAGGCTAGCGGGAGTGCAGATACGCAGTATTTT	CASQASGSADTQYF
TRBJ1-1	NA	NA	TRBV7-9	TGTGCCAGCAGAAAGGGAGGGGCAAAAGCTTTCTTT	CASRKGGAKAFF
TRBJ1-6	NA	TRBD1	TRBV27	TGTGCCAGCAGTTTAAGAAACCCGGGACAGGGGTTTGCCCCCCTCCACTTT	CASSLRNPGQGFAPLHF